One T cell receptor (beta chain) is described in this entry. Its antigen is not known. Unmatched junction bases numbered 4, after V lost 0 bases and J lost 2 bases. CDR3 length: 15 residues. Germline V lookup: CDR1 SGHTA, CDR2 FQGNSA. The primer mix had 60 Vbeta and 13 Jbeta primers. The table came from immunoSEQ multiplex PCR; TCRdb's copy has only in-frame clones and leaves some out. Found here are fewer than 250,000 clones, roughly four fifths of them singletons; the top ten hold roughly 10%. The data stem from a study of cytomegalovirus exposure and HLA in healthy donors. Points from the study as a whole: CMV antigen specificity was confirmed in vitro for three CMV-associated chains. Reportedly, TCR beta sequences accurately predicted HLA-A and HLA-B alleles in most subjects.

Sequences were obtained from PBMCs. The clonotype was recovered from a woman aged 45 to 65 in good health and CMV-seropositive. This chain joins TRBV7-2 and TRBJ2-7; TRBD1 matches 7 bases. The CDR3 DNA sequence: TGTGCCAGCAGCTTAGCCCGGACAGGTCCCTACGAGCAGTACTTC. Protein: CASSLARTGPYEQYF. Based on the CDR3 plus reference TRBV7-2 and TRBJ2-7, the full variable domain is GAGVSQSPSNKVTEKGKDVELRCDPISGHTALYWYRQSLGQGLEFLIYFQGNSAPDKSGLPSDRFSAERTGGSVSTLTIQRTQQEDSAVYLCASSLARTGPYEQYFGPGTRLTVT.